The clone carrying this T cell receptor (beta chain) was recorded only once. The antigen remains unidentified. This sample stems from a study of Ad26.COV2.S vaccination and SARS-CoV-2 variants. Turning to the study itself: Of the COV1001 trial arms, the Ad26.COV2.S arm included the donor.

The treatment denotes: around 19 received Ad26.COV2.S at low or high dose, single or two shots; roughly five received placebo; per-sample allocation not given. Material that was analyzed had been drawn on day 63 after the first vaccine or placebo injection. The CDR3 length is 20 residues. Germline lookup yields CDR1 SSHAT and CDR2 FNYEAQ (reference sequence). V shed 4 bases and J 0 bases; nucleotides not matched to a gene: 15. Data came from immunoSEQ multiplex PCR; TCRdb stores just in-frame clones and leaves some out. The data hold around 400,000 clones, with around 90% observed a single time. Study findings and constraints: People who got the vaccine or the placebo had similar non-spike TCR breadth. Vaccinees reportedly had broad spike-specific CD8+ and CD4+ T cell responses.

The TCR sequence derives from a person between 18 and 65 years old who received the Ad26.COV2.S COVID-19 vaccine or a placebo. This sample comprised peripheral blood, obtained in a trial of Ad26.COV2.S vaccine versus placebo. The chain recombines TRBV7-7 with TRBJ1-5; TRBD1 aligns across 10 bases. The CDR3 DNA reads as TGTGCCAGCAGCTCCAGGACAGGGGGAAATGAAAGTTATAGCAATCAGCCCCAGCATTTT. It translates to CASSSRTGGNESYSNQPQHF.